This TCR beta chain comes out of a study of T cells in lung cancer brain metastases. Points from the study as a whole: Most clones were lesion-specific, with limited overlap between paired lesions (Morisita roughly 0.25). DNA fragmentation in FFPE samples may have prevented full retrieval of the infiltrating T cell repertoire.

Either synchronous oligometastatic disease or delayed solitary brain metastasis recurrence led to resection. This table comes from immunoSEQ multiplex PCR, and its TCRdb copy is limited to in-frame clones, with some not included. The repertoire holds around 1,000 clones, with around nine tenths as singletons. Germline V gives CDR1 SGDLS, CDR2 YYNGEE. Trimming cost V 3 bases and J 3 bases; bases outside gene matches: 15. This CDR3 is 18 amino acids long. Details on this clone: No antigen is known for it.

The chain recombines TRBV9 with TRBJ2-4, with 7 bases aligning to TRBD1. This sequence originates from a woman in her forties with non-small cell lung cancer that had spread to the brain. Sequences were obtained from tumor tissue from a brain metastasis. The DNA for the CDR3 is TGTGCCAGCAGCGAGAGAGGAGGTGGGGACAGCTTCAAAAACATTCAGTACTTC. Translated: CASSERGGGDSFKNIQYF.